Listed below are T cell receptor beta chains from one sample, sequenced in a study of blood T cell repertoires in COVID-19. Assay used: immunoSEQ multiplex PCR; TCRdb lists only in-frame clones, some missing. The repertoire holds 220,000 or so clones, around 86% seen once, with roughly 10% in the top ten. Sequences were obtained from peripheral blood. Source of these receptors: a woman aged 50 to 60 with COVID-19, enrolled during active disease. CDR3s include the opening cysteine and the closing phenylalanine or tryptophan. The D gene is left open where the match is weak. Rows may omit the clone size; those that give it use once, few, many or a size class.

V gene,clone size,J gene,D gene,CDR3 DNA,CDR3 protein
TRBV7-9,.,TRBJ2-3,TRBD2,TGTGCCAGCAGCTTACTAGCGGGACCCACAGATACGCAGTATTTT,CASSLLAGPTDTQYF
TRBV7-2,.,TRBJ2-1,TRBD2,TGTGCCAGCAGCTTTGTACTAGCGGGATTCTACAATGAGCAGTTCTTC,CASSFVLAGFYNEQFF
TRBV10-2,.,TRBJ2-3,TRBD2,TGCGCCAGCAGTAGGGGCGGGGGGGCCGCTCCAGATACGCAGTATTTT,CASSRGGGAAPDTQYF
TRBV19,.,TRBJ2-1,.,TGTGCCAGTACCCACACGGCAGGCCCATACAATGAGCAGTTCTTC,CASTHTAGPYNEQFF
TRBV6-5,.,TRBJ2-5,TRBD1,TGTGCCAGCAGCACTACAGGGGCAGGAGAAGGGACCCAGTACTTC,CASSTTGAGEGTQYF
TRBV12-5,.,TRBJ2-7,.,TGTGCTAGTGGTTTGGTCGGGGGGCGGGACGAGCAGTACTTC,CASGLVGGRDEQYF
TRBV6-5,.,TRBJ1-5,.,TGTGCCAGCAGTTACCCGGCAGGGGCTTTAGGTCTCCAGCATTTT,CASSYPAGALGLQHF
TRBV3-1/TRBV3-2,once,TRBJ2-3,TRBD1,TGTGCCAGCAGCCCCAGACAGGGGAGCACAGATACGCAGTATTTT,CASSPRQGSTDTQYF
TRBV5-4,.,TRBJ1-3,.,TGTGCCAGCAGCCTCACGGGACTGAGAAACACCATATATTTT,CASSLTGLRNTIYF
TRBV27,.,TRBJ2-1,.,TGTGCCAGCAGTCACAGGGTGGTCGTTTACAATGAGCAGTTCTTC,CASSHRVVVYNEQFF
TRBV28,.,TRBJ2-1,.,TGTGCCAGCAGTTTAAGGGGGGGTCCAGGGAACGATGAGCAGTTCTTC,CASSLRGGPGNDEQFF
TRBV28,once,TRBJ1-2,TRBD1,TGTGCCAGCAGTTTAAATGGACAGGGCAACTATGGCTACACCTTC,CASSLNGQGNYGYTF
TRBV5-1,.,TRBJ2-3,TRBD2,TGCGCCAGCAGCTTGGCGGGAGGAGATACGCAGTATTTT,CASSLAGGDTQYF
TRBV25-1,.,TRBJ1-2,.,TGTGCCAGCAGTCCTACCCAGGGGAAAAACTATGGCTACACCTTC,CASSPTQGKNYGYTF
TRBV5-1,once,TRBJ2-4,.,TGCGCCAGCAGCTTGATGTCAGGGTATAGGGACATTCAGTACTTC,CASSLMSGYRDIQYF
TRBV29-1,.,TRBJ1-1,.,TGCAGCGTTAAAACAGGGAACACTGAAGCTTTCTTT,CSVKTGNTEAFF
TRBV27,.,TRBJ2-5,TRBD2,TGTGCCAGCAGTTTGCGGGGGGAAGAGACCCAGTACTTC,CASSLRGEETQYF
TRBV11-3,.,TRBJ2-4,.,TGTGCCAGCAGCTCCTCAAACAGGAACATTCAGTACTTC,CASSSSNRNIQYF
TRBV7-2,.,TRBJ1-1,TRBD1,TGTGCCAGCAGCTCACAGGGGGCGGCGGCTTTCTTT,CASSSQGAAAFF
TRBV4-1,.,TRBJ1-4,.,TGCGCCAGCAGCCAAAGTGGTCAGGATAATGAAAAACTGTTTTTT,CASSQSGQDNEKLFF
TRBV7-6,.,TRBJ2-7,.,TGTGCCAGCAGCAGTCGGGAAGGGACTTTCAGCTCCTACGAGCAGTACTTC,CASSSREGTFSSYEQYF
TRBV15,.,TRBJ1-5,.,TGTGCCACCAGCCGGGGTTCGGGTAGCAATCAGCCCCAGCATTTT,CATSRGSGSNQPQHF
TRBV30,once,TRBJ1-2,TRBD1,TGTGCCTGGAGTATTCCGGACAGGGACAACTATGGCTACACCTTC,CAWSIPDRDNYGYTF
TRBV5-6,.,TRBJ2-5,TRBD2,TGTGCCAGCAGCTTGCCGGGGGGGCCCGGGGAGACCCAGTACTTC,CASSLPGGPGETQYF
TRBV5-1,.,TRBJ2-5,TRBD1,TGCGCCAGCAGCTTGTCGATACGGACAGGGGGCGAGGAGACCCAGTACTTC,CASSLSIRTGGEETQYF
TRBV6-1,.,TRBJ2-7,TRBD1,TGTGCCAGCAGTGAAGCGACAGGGATGCCGTACGAGCAGTACTTC,CASSEATGMPYEQYF
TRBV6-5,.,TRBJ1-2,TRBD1,TGTGCCAGCAGCTACACAGGGGTTGGCTACACCTTC,CASSYTGVGYTF
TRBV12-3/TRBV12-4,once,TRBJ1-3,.,TGTGCCAGCAGTTTCCGTGGAAACACCATATATTTT,CASSFRGNTIYF
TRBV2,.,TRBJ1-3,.,TGTGCCAGCAGTGAGGAAGGGGTCGCATCAGGGTACACTGGAAACACCATATATTTT,CASSEEGVASGYTGNTIYF
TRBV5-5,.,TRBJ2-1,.,TGTGCCAGCAGCCTCGTGCGGGAATTTAGCTCCTACAATGAGCAGTTCTTC,CASSLVREFSSYNEQFF
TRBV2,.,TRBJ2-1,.,TGTGCCAGCAGTGAGTCTATGCGGGGCTCCGTCCCCAATGAGCAGTTCTTC,CASSESMRGSVPNEQFF
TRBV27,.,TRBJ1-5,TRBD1,TGTGCCAGCAGTTCCTTACCAGACAGGGGCCTTAGCAATCAGCCCCAGCATTTT,CASSSLPDRGLSNQPQHF
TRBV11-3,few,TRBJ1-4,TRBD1,TGTGCCAGCAGCTATGGGACAGGGGGTACTGAAAAACTGTTTTTT,CASSYGTGGTEKLFF
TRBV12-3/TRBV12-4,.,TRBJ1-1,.,TGTGCCGTCCCCGGGCTAACAGGAGAAGCTTTCTTT,CAVPGLTGEAFF
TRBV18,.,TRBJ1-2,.,TGTGCCAGCTCACCCTCCGACCCTTATGTGGCAGGAAAATATGGCTACACCTTC,CASSPSDPYVAGKYGYTF
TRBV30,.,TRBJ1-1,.,TGTGCCTGGAGTGGGGGAAAACAGGGTATAATGAACACTGAAGCTTTCTTT,CAWSGGKQGIMNTEAFF
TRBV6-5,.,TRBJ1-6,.,TGTGCCAGCAGTCGCCCAGCGAGCTATAATTCACCCCTCCACTTT,CASSRPASYNSPLHF
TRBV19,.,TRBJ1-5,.,TGTGCCAGTAGTACAGGGGTAGTACATCAGCCCCAGCATTTT,CASSTGVVHQPQHF
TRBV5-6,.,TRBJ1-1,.,TGTGCCAGCAGCTACCTCCCCAGGCTGAACACTGAAGCTTTCTTT,CASSYLPRLNTEAFF
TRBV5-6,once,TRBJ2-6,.,TGTGCCAGCAGCTTGGAACCCCGGGGGGCCAACGTCCTGACTTTC,CASSLEPRGANVLTF
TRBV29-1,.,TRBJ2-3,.,TGCAGCGTTCAGGGTGGCACAGATACGCAGTATTTT,CSVQGGTDTQYF
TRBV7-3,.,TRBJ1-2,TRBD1,TGTGCCAGCAGCCTAAGACCCGGACAGGGGTGGGGCTACACCTTC,CASSLRPGQGWGYTF